Each of the 17 T cell receptor beta chains below was sequenced from the same sample in a study of OX40 agonist ivuxolimab in advanced cancers. Produced via immunoSEQ multiplex PCR; TCRdb's table is partial and in-frame only. The sample shows some 80,000 clones, roughly 86% of them seen only once. The sequencing here drew on CD4+ or CD8+ T cells sorted from blood, taken in a trial of the OX40 agonist ivuxolimab. The receptor source for this set is an adult with an advanced solid tumor such as melanoma, head and neck, liver or kidney cancer.

This chain joins TRBV7-2 and TRBJ2-1; D remains ambiguous. CDR3 length: 14 amino acids. V was clipped by 5 bases and J by 7 bases, with 15 bases between them. Per the germline V gene, CDR1 is SGHTA and CDR2 is FQGNSA. The DNA of the CDR3 is TGTGCCAGCAGCACTCGGACGGCCCCGAATGAGCAGTTCTTC. Amino acid sequence: CASSTRTAPNEQFF.

The chain couples TRBV7-9 to TRBJ1-2; tentatively, D is TRBD1 (6 bases). CDR1 and CDR2 (germline): SEHNR, FQNEAQ (reference sequence). V lost 4 bases and J 7 bases, leaving 16 bases between the germline ends. CDR3 length: 14 residues. The CDR3: CASSWGGAAAGYTF. The DNA of the CDR3 is TGTGCCAGCAGCTGGGGGGGCGCAGCGGCTGGCTACACCTTC.

The chain is built from TRBV19 and TRBJ2-1, with 10 nucleotides matching TRBD2. Germline loops: CDR1 LNHDA, CDR2 SQIVND (reference sequence). The CDR3 is 14 residues long. The J segment lost 10 bases and the V segment lost 5 bases, leaving 8 bases of the junction unmatched. The CDR3 is CASSPGLASGEQFF. The DNA for the CDR3 is TGTGCCAGTAGTCCGGGACTAGCGAGTGGGGAGCAGTTCTTC.

This clone was recorded only once. This sequence joins TRBV6-5 and TRBJ1-6; D is unresolved. The CDR3 has 15 residues. The V end was cut by 5 bases, the J end by 5 bases, with 13 bases between. The germline CDR1 and CDR2 sequences are MNHEY and SVGAGI. The CDR3 DNA reads TGTGCCAGCAGTGTCCCGGGGATCAATAATTCACCCCTCCACTTT. Translated, it gives CASSVPGINNSPLHF.

The chain combines TRBV4-1 with TRBJ1-4; TRBD1 is a possible D gene (5 bases). Trimming cost V 0 bases and J 0 bases, with 8 bases left between them. Germline V CDR1 and CDR2: MGHRA, YSYEKL. CDR3 length equals 16 residues. CDR3 bases: TGCGCCAGCAGCCAAGATCGGGACCCAACTAATGAAAAACTGTTTTTT. Translation gives CASSQDRDPTNEKLFF.

The chain joins TRBV5-1 to TRBJ2-3, with TRBD1 matching over 7 bases. Looked up from germline, CDR1 is SGHRS and CDR2 is YFSETQ. The CDR3 loop spans 14 amino acids. The trim removed 7 bases at V and 0 bases at J, leaving 5 bases unmatched. This CDR3 reads CASRPTGSTDTQYF. CDR3 sequence (DNA): TGCGCCAGCCGCCCGACAGGGAGCACAGATACGCAGTATTTT.

The chain employs TRBV27 and TRBJ1-6; 9 bases line up with TRBD1. The CDR3 runs 17 residues. Germline loops: CDR1 MNHEY, CDR2 SMNVEV (reference sequence). With V trimmed by 3 bases and J by 9 bases, 12 bases remained unmatched. The CDR3 sequence: CASSFQCTGTGCSPLHF. CDR3 DNA sequence: TGTGCCAGCAGTTTCCAGTGTACCGGGACAGGGTGTTCACCCCTCCACTTT.

The rearrangement links TRBV6-5 to TRBJ1-4; tentatively, D is TRBD1 (6 bases). Germline V gene sequence: CDR1 MNHEY, CDR2 SVGAGI. V dropped 6 bases and J dropped 5 bases, with 13 bases sitting between them. This CDR3 comprises 14 residues. CDR3 loop: CASSPRGSNEKLFF. CDR3 in DNA: TGTGCCAGCAGCCCCAGGGGCAGCAATGAAAAACTGTTTTTT.

The chain carries TRBV1 and TRBJ2-7; the table calls TRBD2, which could not be checked here. TRBV1 is annotated as a pseudogene. The CDR3 spans 15 residues. CDR3 nucleotide sequence: TGCACCAGCAGCCAAGATGATAATAGTTCGGACGAGCAGTACTTC. Its translation: CTSSQDDNSSDEQYF.

This clone was seen just once. The V call is TRBV11-2, the J call TRBJ2-7; D is tentatively TRBD1 or TRBD2 (5 bases each). Trimming removed 3 bases at V and 4 bases at J, with 7 bases between. This CDR3 spans 12 amino acids. The germline V gene has CDR1 SGHAT and CDR2 FQNNGV. Here the CDR3 reads CASSFGAYEQYF. In DNA, the CDR3 is TGTGCCAGCAGCTTCGGGGCGTACGAGCAGTACTTC.

The chain recombines TRBV6-1 with TRBJ2-1, with 9 bases that match TRBD1. Germline V CDR1 and CDR2: MNHNS, SASEGT. This CDR3 is 15 amino acids long. Trimming cost V 7 bases and J 6 bases; bases outside gene matches: 10. In DNA form, the CDR3 reads TGTGCCAGCAAAACCGGGACAGGGCTCTTCAATGAGCAGTTCTTC. It translates to CASKTGTGLFNEQFF.

The chain couples TRBV9 to TRBJ1-3; no clear D gene. V was cut by 3 bases and J by 1 base, with 11 bases left in between. CDR3 length: 15 residues. The germline V gene has CDR1 SGDLS and CDR2 YYNGEE. For the CDR3, the DNA is TGTGCCAGCAGCGCCCGCGGGGATTCTGGAAACACCATATATTTT. As protein: CASSARGDSGNTIYF.

This chain joins TRBV12-1 and TRBJ2-1; the D call of TRBD1 is as the table states it, not checked on the DNA. TRBV12-1 constitutes a pseudogene. The CDR3 is made up of 16 amino acids. The CDR3, as DNA: TGTGCCAGCACCGTTCTCTGGGGGCCCTTCTACAATGAGCAGTTCTTC. The encoded protein is CASTVLWGPFYNEQFF.

This clone has just one count. The chain joins TRBV5-1 to TRBJ2-7; D is uncertain. Looked up from germline, CDR1 is SGHRS and CDR2 is YFSETQ. The V and J ends lost 0 bases and 3 bases respectively, with 13 bases between them. This CDR3 is built from 15 residues. CDR3 DNA: TGCGCCAGCAGCTTGGAGTGGCAGGAGAGCTACGAGCAGTACTTC. Amino acids: CASSLEWQESYEQYF.

This clone occurred once. The chain is built from TRBV2 and TRBJ2-5; a weak D match, TRBD2 (6 bases). Trimming took 2 bases from V and 4 from J, leaving 14 bases between them. Germline CDR1 is SNHLY and CDR2 is FYNNEI. This CDR3 is built from 15 residues. In DNA form, the CDR3 reads TGTGCCAGCAGTGAAAACGGGCAGGGAGGAGAGACCCAGTACTTC. This codes for CASSENGQGGETQYF.

The chain couples TRBV11-2 to TRBJ2-1; D possibly uses TRBD1 or TRBD2 (5 bases each). The germline CDR1 and CDR2 sequences are SGHAT and FQNNGV. The CDR3 has 16 residues. V lost 6 bases, J lost 3 bases, and 18 bases lay in between. The CDR3 loop reads CASRQPRGASYNEQFF. The DNA of the CDR3 is TGTGCCAGCAGACAACCACGGGGCGCGAGCTACAATGAGCAGTTCTTC.

This sequence joins TRBV7-9 and TRBJ2-2; 8 bases fit TRBD1. The CDR3 spans 15 residues. The germline V gene has CDR1 SEHNR and CDR2 FQNEAQ (reference sequence). J lost 4 bases, V lost 6 bases, and 7 bases had no gene match. The CDR3 DNA follows: TGTGCCAGCAGAAAGGGACAGGCCGTCACCGGGGAGCTGTTTTTT. Protein: CASRKGQAVTGELFF.